These 31 T cell receptor beta chains were all obtained from the same sample, sequenced in a study of breast tumors, draining lymph nodes, adjacent tissues. Using its own MiXCR run on the multiplex PCR reads, TCRdb lists one record per CDR3 protein. The data hold approximately 140,000 distinct CDR3 sequences, with about 30% observed a single time. Breast cancer patients provided tissue from their axillary draining lymph nodes. The sequenced sample consisted of axillary lymph node tissue. These receptors all come from a female donor with breast cancer. Some clones in this sample may be carry-over from other donors' samples.

This clonotype came up many times. The rearrangement uses TRBV7-2 and TRBJ2-2; D is possibly TRBD1 (5 bases). The CDR3 spans 14 residues. Trimming took 7 bases from V and 0 from J, leaving 9 bases between them. Germline V gene sequence: CDR1 SGHTA, CDR2 FQGNSA. The CDR3 sequence: CASKDNSNTGELFF. The CDR3 DNA reads as TGTGCCAGCAAGGACAACTCGAACACCGGGGAGCTGTTTTTT.

This clonotype was observed many times. The chain employs TRBV13 and TRBJ2-2; 7 positions match TRBD2. The V gene end was trimmed by 3 bases and the J gene end by 3 bases; junction bases not matched to a gene: 7. Germline V gene sequence: CDR1 PRHDT, CDR2 FYEKMQ (reference sequence). This CDR3 spans 16 amino acids. The CDR3 bases are TGTGCCAGCAGCTTCGGGGGGAAAGGGCACACCGGGGAGCTGTTTTTT. Translation: CASSFGGKGHTGELFF.

This clonotype was recorded at least ten times. The chain recombines TRBV20-1 with TRBJ2-7, with D perhaps matching TRBD2 (6 bases). This CDR3 spans 12 amino acids. CDR1 is DFQATT and CDR2 is SNEGSKA in the germline V gene (reference sequence). V lost 7 bases and J lost 3, with 13 bases in between. The CDR3 DNA is TGCAGTGTCACTCCGGGGGTCTACGAGCAGTACTTC. It specifies CSVTPGVYEQYF.

This clonotype came up many times. The gene calls are TRBV3-1 and TRBJ2-5, with 7 bases lining up with TRBD2. The germline V gene has CDR1 LGHDT and CDR2 YNNKEL (reference sequence). The length of the CDR3 is 16 residues. Losses at the gene ends were 0 bases for V and 5 bases for J; bases not matched to a gene: 9. CDR3 nucleotide sequence: TGTGCCAGCAGCCAAGACCTTAGCGGGCCCACCGAGACCCAGTACTTC. Its translation is CASSQDLSGPTETQYF.

This clonotype turned up a few times. V and J are TRBV28 and TRBJ1-1; TRBD1 might be the D (5 bases). V lost 6 bases and J 8 bases, leaving 16 bases between the germline ends. Per germline, CDR1 MDHEN and CDR2 SYDVKM. CDR3 length equals 13 residues. The CDR3 bases are TGTGCCAGCAGGGAGACAGACCGCGCCGAAGCTTTCTTT. Its protein product is CASRETDRAEAFF. The full variable domain, with the rest looked up from reference TRBV28 and TRBJ1-1, is DVKVTQSSRYLVKRTGEKVFLECVQDMDHENMFWYRQDPGLGLRLIYFSYDVKMKEKGDIPEGYSVSREKKERFSLILESASTNQTSMYLCASRETDRAEAFFGQGTRLTVV.

This clonotype came up once. In nucleotides, the CDR3 is TGTGCCAGCAGCCAACAGGGTGGCACCGGGGAGCTGTTTTTT. This encodes CASSQQGGTGELFF. The V call is TRBV3-1, the J call TRBJ2-2; tentatively, D is TRBD1 (5 bases). Trimming took off 2 bases at V and 4 bases at J, with 8 bases between the two ends. Germline CDR1 reads LGHDT; CDR2 reads YNNKEL (reference sequence). This CDR3 is 14 amino acids long. The whole variable domain, remainder taken from reference TRBV3-1 and TRBJ2-2, is DTAVSQTPKYLVTQMGNDKSIKCEQNLGHDTMYWYKQDSKKFLKIMFSYNNKELIINETVPNRFSPKSPDKAHLNLHINSLELGDSAVYFCASSQQGGTGELFFGEGSRLTVL.

In this sample, this clonotype turned up many times. The chain recombines TRBV7-9 with TRBJ2-7; a weak D match, TRBD1 (6 bases). Trimming left V 5 bases short and J 2 bases short, with 13 bases between. The CDR3 sequence is 14 residues long. Germline V gene lookup returns CDR1 SEHNR and CDR2 FQNEAQ (reference sequence). The CDR3: CASSPTRDTYEQYF. The CDR3 DNA sequence: TGTGCCAGCAGCCCCACCCGGGACACCTACGAGCAGTACTTC.

The rearrangement joins TRBV5-1 to TRBJ1-4; D remains unclear. With 0 bases removed from V and 7 bases from J, the gap between germline ends came to 10 bases. The CDR3 contains 14 residues. Germline values: CDR1 SGHRS, CDR2 YFSETQ. CDR3 DNA sequence: TGCGCCAGCAGCTTGGGCGGGCATGGTGAAAAACTGTTTTTT. Its protein product is CASSLGGHGEKLFF.

In this sample, this clonotype turned up a few times. V and J are TRBV2 and TRBJ2-1; tentative D call: TRBD2 (5 bases). Germline V gene lookup returns CDR1 SNHLY and CDR2 FYNNEI. V was pared by 2 bases and J by 9 bases, with 8 bases between. The CDR3 loop spans 12 amino acids. The CDR3 DNA reads as TGTGCCAGCAGTGAACGTGCGGGTGAGCAGTTCTTC. As protein: CASSERAGEQFF.

In this sample, this clonotype turned up a few times. A single base separates this from a much larger clone, so it may be a read error. The chain joins TRBV20-1 to TRBJ1-2; no clear D gene. Germline V gene lookup returns CDR1 DFQATT and CDR2 SNEGSKA (reference sequence). The ends were cut back, 4 bases at V and 4 bases at J, with 22 bases in the middle. The CDR3 runs 16 residues. The CDR3 sequence is CSAMLSWNTASYGYTF. The CDR3 coding sequence is TGCAGTGCTATGTTGTCTTGGAACACGGCGTCCTATGGCTACACCTTC.

This clonotype was seen at least ten times. The gene calls are TRBV24-1 and TRBJ2-3; no firm D call. The CDR3 contains 11 residues. Trimming removed 6 bases from V and 2 bases from J, with 2 bases in between. The germline gives CDR1 KGHDR, CDR2 SFDVKD. The DNA for the CDR3 is TGTGCCACCAGTTTCACAGATACGCAGTATTTT. Protein sequence: CATSFTDTQYF.

This clonotype was seen many times. The rearrangement links TRBV12-3 or TRBV12-4 to TRBJ2-1; no clear D. The CDR3 sequence is 13 residues long. Trimming cost V 9 bases and J 3 bases, with 12 bases left between them. This CDR3 is CASTKQSYNEQFF. The DNA for the CDR3 is TGTGCCAGTACTAAACAGAGCTACAATGAGCAGTTCTTC.

The chain couples TRBV11-2 to TRBJ2-4, with unresolved D. V was cut by 3 bases and J by 3 bases, with 3 bases left in between. Germline assignment: CDR1 SGHAT and CDR2 FQNNGV. CDR3 length: 12 amino acids. CDR3 sequence reads: CASSLDKNIQYF. Written as DNA, the CDR3 is TGTGCCAGCAGCTTGGACAAAAACATTCAGTACTTC. Combining the CDR3 with reference TRBV11-2 and TRBJ2-4 gives the whole variable domain EAGVAQSPRYKIIEKRQSVAFWCNPISGHATLYWYQQILGQGPKLLIQFQNNGVVDDSQLPKDRFSAERLKGVDSTLKIQPAKLEDSAVYLCASSLDKNIQYFGAGTRLSVL.

The chain has TRBV28 and TRBJ2-3, with 11 nucleotides matching TRBD1. The germline V gene has CDR1 MDHEN and CDR2 SYDVKM. The CDR3 consists of 15 residues. The V gene end was trimmed by 6 bases and the J gene end by 3 bases; junction bases not matched to a gene: 5. CDR3 amino acids: CASRSGQGATDTQYF. The CDR3 nucleotides are TGTGCCAGCAGGTCCGGACAGGGGGCGACAGATACGCAGTATTTT.

This clonotype came up many times. The genes are TRBV6-5 and TRBJ2-7; no clear D. This CDR3 region has 14 residues. Germline values: CDR1 MNHEY, CDR2 SVGAGI. With 6 bases removed from V and 1 base from J, the gap between germline ends came to 13 bases. The CDR3 here is CASRLQLTSYEQYF. In DNA, the CDR3 is TGTGCCAGCAGACTACAGCTAACTTCCTACGAGCAGTACTTC.

This clonotype came up many times. The V call is TRBV5-6, the J call TRBJ1-2, with 9 positions matching TRBD1. Germline CDR1 and CDR2: SGHDT and YYEEEE. The ends lost 4 bases at V and 4 bases at J; junction bases unmatched: 8. The CDR3 extends over 15 amino acids. CDR3 sequence reads: CASSDNRGRGYGYTF. CDR3 bases: TGTGCCAGCAGCGATAACAGGGGGCGCGGCTATGGCTACACCTTC.

The rearrangement uses TRBV7-2 and TRBJ2-5, with TRBD2 matching over 10 bases. The germline V gene encodes CDR1 SGHTA and CDR2 FQGNSA. The CDR3 has 16 amino acids. V dropped 0 bases and J dropped 5; count of bases not matched to a gene: 6. The CDR3 nucleotides read TGTGCCAGCAGCTTAGCGGCTAGCGGGAGTGGGGAGACCCAGTACTTC. Its protein product is CASSLAASGSGETQYF. The whole variable domain, remainder taken from reference TRBV7-2 and TRBJ2-5, is GAGVSQSPSNKVTEKGKDVELRCDPISGHTALYWYRQSLGQGLEFLIYFQGNSAPDKSGLPSDRFSAERTGGSVSTLTIQRTQQEDSAVYLCASSLAASGSGETQYFGPGTRLLVL.

This clonotype was counted ten times or more. At one of its ends the junction is not consistent with the germline gene, which may arise from a read error. The chain links TRBV7-7 to TRBJ2-1; 8 nucleotides agree with TRBD1. Germline lookup yields CDR1 SSHAT and CDR2 FNYEAQ (reference sequence). CDR3 size: 14 residues. The CDR3 sequence is CASSHGQGRDEQFF. CDR3 coding DNA: TGTGCTAGCAGCCACGGACAGGGTAGGGATGAGCAGTTCTTC. The variable domain in full, completed from reference TRBV7-7 and TRBJ2-1, reads GAGVSQSPRYKVTKRGQDVTLRCDPISSHATLYWYQQALGQGPEFLTYFNYEAQPDKSGLPSDRFSAERPEGSISTLTIQRTEQRDSAMYRCASSHGQGRDEQFFGPGTRLTVL.

This clonotype was picked up many times. The chain carries TRBV7-8 and TRBJ1-2; TRBD1 aligns across 9 bases. Per germline, CDR1 SGHVS and CDR2 FQNEAQ. V was clipped by 5 bases and J by 9 bases; unmatched bases: 7. The CDR3 spans 13 residues. The CDR3 DNA reads as TGTGCCAGCAGCCTGGGACAGGGCGAGAGCTACACCTTC. It is translated as CASSLGQGESYTF. The full variable domain, its missing parts supplied by reference TRBV7-8 and TRBJ1-2, is GAGVSQSPRYKVAKRGQDVALRCDPISGHVSLFWYQQALGQGPEFLTYFQNEAQLDKSGLPSDRFFAERPEGSVSTLKIQRTQQEDSAVYLCASSLGQGESYTFGSGTRLTVV.

This clonotype was seen many times. The genes are TRBV14 and TRBJ1-6; D is perhaps TRBD1 (6 bases). Trimming removed 5 bases at V and 8 bases at J, with 16 bases between. This CDR3 contains 15 residues. Germline loops: CDR1 SGHDN, CDR2 FVKESK. The CDR3 protein is CASSLAGAQDSPLHF. In DNA form, the CDR3 reads TGTGCCAGCAGCTTGGCAGGGGCCCAGGATTCACCCCTCCACTTT.

This clonotype was seen more than once but under ten times. This may come from a read error, since a much larger clone is one base off. The chain is built from TRBV6-6 and TRBJ1-2; D is undetermined. CDR1 and CDR2 from the germline V gene are MNHNY and SVGAGI (reference sequence). This CDR3 has 15 residues. For the CDR3, the DNA is TGTGCCAGCAGTTTTTCGGGTCAGCAGCAATATGGCTGCACCTTC. Encoded protein: CASSFSGQQQYGCTF.

This clonotype was counted many times. This chain links TRBV27 with TRBJ2-7; no firm D call. With 2 bases removed from V and 6 bases from J, the gap between germline ends came to 14 bases. Germline assignment: CDR1 MNHEY and CDR2 SMNVEV (reference sequence). The CDR3 runs 14 residues. The CDR3 nucleotides read TGTGCCAGCAGTTTACGATCCGGCGGCGGCGAGCAGTACGTC. Translating it yields CASSLRSGGGEQYV.

This clonotype has a count of ten or more. The chain uses TRBV7-2 and TRBJ2-2; no firm D call. The CDR3 covers 14 residues. Trimming pared 4 bases from V and 4 bases from J, leaving 10 bases between. Germline V gene sequence: CDR1 SGHTA, CDR2 FQGNSA. The CDR3 region is CASSYYTGTGELFF. CDR3 sequence (DNA): TGTGCCAGCAGCTACTACACCGGCACCGGGGAGCTGTTTTTT.

This clonotype was seen repeatedly, ten times or more. The chain employs TRBV5-1 and TRBJ2-1; D call uncertain. Trimming removed 3 bases at V and 9 bases at J, with 19 bases between. There are 15 residues in the CDR3. Per the germline V gene, CDR1 is SGHRS and CDR2 is YFSETQ. CDR3 sequence: CASSSGVGIIGEQFF. The CDR3 nucleotides are TGCGCCAGCAGCTCCGGCGTAGGCATAATCGGTGAGCAGTTCTTC.

The sample holds many counts of this clonotype. The V call is TRBV5-1, the J call TRBJ2-7; tentatively, D is TRBD2 (5 bases). V was clipped by 4 bases and J by 3 bases, with 11 bases between them. The germline V gene has CDR1 SGHRS and CDR2 YFSETQ. The CDR3 extends over 13 amino acids. The CDR3 nucleotides are TGCGCCAGCAGCAGAGGGAGAGGCTACGAGCAGTACTTC. Translating gives CASSRGRGYEQYF.

Concerning this clonotype itself: The junction does not match germline at one end; this may be a read error. The rearrangement links TRBV20-1 to TRBJ1-1; D is undetermined. There are 13 residues in the CDR3. Germline V gene sequence: CDR1 DFQATT, CDR2 SNEGSKA (reference sequence). The CDR3 reads CSASMWENTGAFF. As DNA, the CDR3 is TGCAGTGCTAGTATGTGGGAAAACACTGGAGCTTTCTTT.

Ten or more counts support this clonotype. V and J are TRBV4-3 and TRBJ1-6, with D unresolved. The CDR3 is 15 residues long. Germline V gene data show CDR1 as LGHNA and CDR2 as YSLEER. With 0 bases removed from V and 10 bases from J, the gap between germline ends came to 13 bases. This chain's CDR3 is CASSQEKVNRSPLHF. CDR3 in DNA: TGCGCCAGCAGCCAAGAGAAGGTTAACCGGTCACCCCTCCACTTT.

This clonotype was seen at least ten times. V usage is TRBV5-8 and J usage is TRBJ1-2, with D possibly being TRBD1 (6 bases). V was trimmed by 3 bases and J by 2 bases, leaving 11 bases between them. This CDR3 comprises 14 residues. Per germline, CDR1 SGHTS and CDR2 YDEGEE. CDR3 sequence (DNA): TGTGCCAGCAGCTGGCCCAGGGGAAACTATGGCTACACCTTC. This gives the protein CASSWPRGNYGYTF.

CDR3 in DNA: TGTGCCAGCAGCGAGCCGGGACTAGCGGGGGGGCCGCCCAAAAACATTCAGTACTTC. Its protein is CASSEPGLAGGPPKNIQYF. This chain joins TRBV11-1 and TRBJ2-5, with 16 bases lining up with TRBD2. The J call is uncertain, as TRBJ2-4 better fits the DNA end. The germline V gene encodes CDR1 SGHAT and CDR2 FQDESV (reference sequence). The CDR3 consists of 19 residues.

Of note for this clonotype: A much larger clone differs by one base, so this may be a read error. V and J are TRBV6-1 and TRBJ2-5; D gene unclear. This CDR3 spans 13 amino acids. V lost 5 bases, J lost 5 bases, and 12 bases lay in between. CDR1 and CDR2 (germline): MNHNS, SASEGT. In DNA, the CDR3 is TGTGCCAGCAGTCAACTGAGAGTGGAGACCCAGTACTTC. Its protein is CASSQLRVETQYF.

This clonotype was recorded once. The rearrangement links TRBV5-1 to TRBJ1-3; 9 nucleotides align to TRBD1. Germline values: CDR1 SGHRS, CDR2 YFSETQ. The V gene end was trimmed by 4 bases and the J gene end by 8 bases; junction bases not matched to a gene: 4. The CDR3 consists of 13 residues. The CDR3 coding sequence is TGCGCCAGCAGCCGGGGGGACAGGGACACCATATATTTT. Amino acids: CASSRGDRDTIYF.